Given below is one T cell receptor beta chain in context. Its cognate antigen is unknown. This CDR3 has 14 amino acids. V lost 6 bases, J lost 4 bases, and 6 bases stayed unmatched. The germline gives CDR1 DFQATT, CDR2 SNEGSKA (reference sequence). This specimen belongs to a study of metastatic and nonmetastatic thyroid tumors. There were no patients who had received any treatment before thyroid surgery. Study outcomes and limitations: In blood and tumor, TCR beta diversity was reportedly significantly higher in malignant thyroid tumors than in benign nodules.

TCRdb re-clonotyped the PCR reads via MiXCR. The sample holds about 5,500 clones; 37% are singletons and the top ten take about 16%. The V gene is TRBV20-1, the J gene TRBJ2-1, with 10 bases matching TRBD1. This TCR derives from a male donor with papillary thyroid cancer or a benign thyroid nodule (not recorded which). Some clones in this sample may be carry-over from other donors' samples. What was sequenced was tumor tissue. CDR3 amino acids: CSAMGQGNYNEQFF. CDR3 nucleotides: TGCAGTGCAATGGGACAGGGGAATTACAATGAGCAGTTCTTC.